This T cell receptor beta chain comes out of a study of technical replicates of blood from a few donors. TCRdb's table, derived via immunoSEQ multiplex PCR, lists solely in-frame clones and lacks some. The sample contains about 83,000 clones, about 95% of which appear only once. In its sample, this clone was seen a few times. The sequence came from a human donor in good health. The sample comprised T cells isolated from PBMCs.

This CDR3 reads CASRTLGGNTEAFF. CDR3 DNA: TGTGCCAGCAGGACCCTAGGGGGGAACACTGAAGCTTTCTTT. The V call is TRBV28, the J call TRBJ1-1, with D maybe TRBD1 (6 bases). V was cut by 6 bases and J by 1 base, with 12 bases left in between. Germline V CDR1 and CDR2: MDHEN, SYDVKM. CDR3 size: 14 residues. Complete variable domain (other parts from reference TRBV28 and TRBJ1-1): DVKVTQSSRYLVKRTGEKVFLECVQDMDHENMFWYRQDPGLGLRLIYFSYDVKMKEKGDIPEGYSVSREKKERFSLILESASTNQTSMYLCASRTLGGNTEAFFGQGTRLTVV.